This T cell receptor beta chain appears in the sequencing data of a study of blood T cell repertoires in COVID-19. Across the study: Both acute and convalescent COVID-19 samples were obtained from the United States, Italy and Spain. PBMCs, B-cell-depleted T cells, or T cells provided the cDNA or gDNA that made up the material.

Trimming stripped 2 bases from V and 5 bases from J, with 10 bases between. Per germline, CDR1 GTSNPN and CDR2 SVGIG (reference sequence). The CDR3 has 13 amino acids. Authors' processing steps: Amplification of reference gene primers was used by the study to estimate nucleated cell counts. Sequencing was performed with immunoSEQ multiplex PCR; in TCRdb, only in-frame clones are kept and a portion is missing. For V, J and clone size, that table is used; D and trimming come from the DNA. Of a few hundred thousand clones in the sample, around 86% were seen once. What was sequenced was peripheral blood. This chain joins TRBV30 and TRBJ1-3; no clear D. The sequence was collected from a human donor in a cohort sampled during active COVID-19. The CDR3 DNA reads as TGTGCCTGGAGTAGCGGGGTCCGAAACACCATATATTTT. Translated: CAWSSGVRNTIYF.